A single sample gave rise to the 20 T cell receptor beta chains below, sequenced in a study of beta chain features in type 1 diabetes. Every bit of the isolated RNA underwent reverse transcription, so sequencing read expressed TCRB transcripts. Sequencing used immunoSEQ multiplex PCR; TCRdb keeps in-frame clones, though not all of them. The sample includes over 350,000 clones, more than 12% of them seen just once. Specimen: naive CD4+ T cells from blood. The receptors derive from a woman between 18 and 30 years old in good health.

The chain has TRBV5-1 and TRBJ2-1, with 13 bases that match TRBD2. V lost 2 bases, J lost 6 bases, and 2 bases stayed unmatched. This CDR3 contains 15 residues. Germline values: CDR1 SGHRS, CDR2 YFSETQ. Here the CDR3 DNA reads TGCGCCAGCAGCTTTACTAGCGGGGGGGGCAATGAGCAGTTCTTC. This sequence encodes CASSFTSGGGNEQFF.

This rearrangement joins TRBV5-1 to TRBJ2-3; 12 nucleotides line up with TRBD2. Trimming removed 3 bases from V and 9 bases from J; junction bases left unmatched: 8. The CDR3 runs to 15 residues. The germline V gene has CDR1 SGHRS and CDR2 YFSETQ. The CDR3 spells CASSWTSGIAETQYF. CDR3 nucleotide sequence: TGCGCCAGCAGCTGGACTAGCGGGATAGCTGAAACGCAGTATTTT.

This clone was seen only a few times. The chain couples TRBV30 to TRBJ2-7; TRBD1 might be the D (6 bases). Germline lookup yields CDR1 GTSNPN and CDR2 SVGIG (reference sequence). This CDR3 has 12 residues. V was cut by 7 bases and J by 5 bases, with 15 bases left in between. The chain's CDR3 is CAYRDLGDEQYF. The CDR3 DNA reads TGTGCCTACAGGGACCTCGGTGACGAGCAGTACTTC.

This clone has only a few counts. The genes are TRBV29-1 and TRBJ2-1, with TRBD1 as a possible D gene (6 bases). The CDR3 has 9 residues. Looked up from germline, CDR1 is SQVTM and CDR2 is ANQGSEA. V gave up 4 bases and J gave up 12 bases, with 7 bases separating them. Written as DNA, the CDR3 is TGCAGCGTTGGGGGGCGGCAGTTCTTC. The encoded protein is CSVGGRQFF.

The CDR3 DNA is TGTGCCAGCAGCTCCTACGGTACTGAAGCTTTCTTT. The encoded protein is CASSSYGTEAFF. J is TRBJ1-1 and V is TRBV5-6, with D unresolved. The V gene lost 3 bases and the J gene lost 5 bases, with 8 bases spanning the gap. Germline V gene data show CDR1 as SGHDT and CDR2 as YYEEEE. This CDR3 spans 12 amino acids.

This clone was counted a few times. The J gene is TRBJ2-1, the V gene TRBV9; D may be TRBD1 (5 bases). This CDR3 is built from 13 residues. V was clipped by 1 base and J by 7 bases, with 9 bases between them. CDR1 SGDLS and CDR2 YYNGEE come from the germline V gene. This chain's CDR3 is CASSVRQNNEQFF. The DNA of the CDR3 is TGTGCCAGCAGCGTAAGACAGAATAATGAGCAGTTCTTC. Together with reference TRBV9 and TRBJ2-1, the CDR3 gives the full variable domain: DSGVTQTPKHLITATGQRVTLRCSPRSGDLSVYWYQQSLDQGLQFLIQYYNGEERAKGNILERFSAQQFPDLHSELNLSSLELGDSALYFCASSVRQNNEQFFGPGTRLTVL.

The chain carries TRBV28 and TRBJ1-2, with 7 bases that match TRBD1. In germline, CDR1 is MDHEN, CDR2 SYDVKM. The CDR3 extends over 13 amino acids. Trimming cost V 2 bases and J 4 bases; bases outside gene matches: 1. The CDR3 loop is CASSLGTAYGYTF. DNA for the CDR3: TGTGCCAGCAGTTTAGGGACAGCCTATGGCTACACCTTC.

V gene TRBV18 combines with J gene TRBJ2-1; D is perhaps TRBD1 (8 bases). Trimming cost V 4 bases and J 2 bases, with 15 bases left between them. This CDR3 spans 16 amino acids. Per germline, CDR1 KGHSH and CDR2 LQKENI. The CDR3 DNA reads TGTGCCAGCTCACTTGGACAGGGAGGGGCCTACAATGAGCAGTTCTTC. This encodes CASSLGQGGAYNEQFF.

With regard to this clone: Its ends do not fully match the called genes, so a read error is possible. The genes are TRBV9 and TRBJ2-3; D is uncertain. CDR1 is SGDLS, CDR2 YYNGEE, per germline. The CDR3 loop spans 13 amino acids. CDR3 in amino acids: CASSVAREPNPSF. In nucleotides, the CDR3 is TGTGCCAGCAGCGTAGCTCGCGAGCCTAACCCATCTTTT.

The chain has TRBV9 and TRBJ2-3; 10 nucleotides line up with TRBD2. Germline CDR1 and CDR2: SGDLS and YYNGEE. Losses at the gene ends were 0 bases for V and 6 bases for J; bases not matched to a gene: 13. This CDR3 region has 18 residues. The CDR3 coding sequence is TGTGCCAGCAGCGTAGCCGGGGGGGTAGCGGGAGGCCCGGATACGCAGTATTTT. This encodes CASSVAGGVAGGPDTQYF. Based on the CDR3 plus reference TRBV9 and TRBJ2-3, the full variable domain is DSGVTQTPKHLITATGQRVTLRCSPRSGDLSVYWYQQSLDQGLQFLIQYYNGEERAKGNILERFSAQQFPDLHSELNLSSLELGDSALYFCASSVAGGVAGGPDTQYFGPGTRLTVL.

As regards this clone: This same CDR3 is encoded by further DNA sequences in the sample. The chain employs TRBV5-1 and TRBJ2-5; D unresolved. V lost 0 bases, J lost 4 bases, and 7 bases lay in between. From germline, CDR1 is SGHRS and CDR2 YFSETQ. This CDR3 region has 13 residues. The CDR3 bases are TGCGCCAGCAGCTTGGGCGGTGGAGAGACCCAGTACTTC. This codes for CASSLGGGETQYF.

The V and J genes are TRBV28 and TRBJ2-7; D gene uncertain. The ends were cut back, 7 bases at V and 0 bases at J, with 13 bases in the middle. The CDR3 contains 14 residues. Germline loops: CDR1 MDHEN, CDR2 SYDVKM. CDR3 residues: CASNRPSGSYEQYF. DNA of the CDR3: TGTGCCAGCAATAGGCCGTCGGGCTCCTACGAGCAGTACTTC.

The chain recombines TRBV25-1 with TRBJ2-7, with 12 bases fitting TRBD2. The CDR3 has 17 residues. In germline, CDR1 is MGHDK, CDR2 SYGVNS. V lost 1 base to trimming and J lost 5 bases; unmatched junction nucleotides: 9. The DNA for the CDR3 is TGTGCCAGCAGTGAATCCCTCCGACTAGCGGGAGCAGACGAGCAGTACTTC. Translated: CASSESLRLAGADEQYF.

In its sample, this clone was seen a few times. This chain uses TRBV6-5 with TRBJ2-6; the D is unclear. Trimming left V 7 bases short and J 1 base short, with 5 bases between. The CDR3 covers 13 residues. Germline assignment: CDR1 MNHEY and CDR2 SVGAGI. The CDR3 spells CASKRSGANVLTF. DNA of the CDR3: TGTGCCAGCAAGAGGTCTGGGGCCAACGTCCTGACTTTC.

This clone was picked up a small number of times. This chain's CDR3 is CAWSVGLVTSDEQFF. Here the CDR3 DNA reads TGTGCCTGGAGTGTAGGTTTGGTGACTTCTGATGAGCAGTTCTTC. The chain links TRBV30 to TRBJ2-1; no firm D call. The CDR3 consists of 15 residues. Germline values: CDR1 GTSNPN, CDR2 SVGIG (reference sequence). Deletions cut 0 bases from V and 8 bases from J, with 17 bases between.

This clone was detected only a few times. The chain is built from TRBV20-1 and TRBJ2-3; tentatively, D is TRBD2 (5 bases). Germline V gene lookup returns CDR1 DFQATT and CDR2 SNEGSKA (reference sequence). The CDR3 loop spans 11 amino acids. Trimming left V 5 bases short and J 5 bases short, with 8 bases between. The CDR3 sequence is CSAWTRDTQYF. CDR3 DNA: TGCAGTGCTTGGACTCGAGATACGCAGTATTTT.

This clone appeared a few times. This chain uses TRBV11-2 with TRBJ2-6; TRBD1 might be the D (6 bases). V was cut by 11 bases and J by 1 base, with 12 bases left in between. There are 14 residues in the CDR3. From germline, CDR1 is SGHAT and CDR2 FQNNGV. The CDR3 DNA follows: TGTGCCGGGGGCCACGCATCTGGGGCCAACGTCCTGACTTTC. Its translation is CAGGHASGANVLTF.

The chain uses TRBV29-1 and TRBJ2-7; 7 bases align to TRBD1. Germline lookup yields CDR1 SQVTM and CDR2 ANQGSEA. The CDR3 runs 12 residues. With V trimmed by 4 bases and J by 10 bases, 10 bases remained unmatched. CDR3 amino acids: CSVVEGAIGQYF. As DNA, the CDR3 is TGCAGCGTTGTCGAGGGGGCAATCGGACAGTACTTC.

CDR3 in DNA: TGTGCCAGCAGCCCCCCCTACGGTGAGCAGTTCTTC. This translates into CASSPPYGEQFF. The chain recombines TRBV11-1 with TRBJ2-1; D unclear. The CDR3 has 12 residues. Germline V CDR1 and CDR2: SGHAT, FQDESV (reference sequence). The V end was cut by 5 bases, the J end by 9 bases, with 11 bases between.

The chain recombines TRBV11-2 with TRBJ2-1; the D gene is possibly TRBD2 (5 bases). The germline V gene has CDR1 SGHAT and CDR2 FQNNGV. This CDR3 spans 17 amino acids. V dropped 3 bases and J dropped 4 bases, with 19 bases sitting between them. CDR3 sequence: CASSFRKRVLLYNEQFF. CDR3 nucleotides: TGTGCCAGCAGCTTTCGGAAGAGGGTCCTCTTATACAATGAGCAGTTCTTC.